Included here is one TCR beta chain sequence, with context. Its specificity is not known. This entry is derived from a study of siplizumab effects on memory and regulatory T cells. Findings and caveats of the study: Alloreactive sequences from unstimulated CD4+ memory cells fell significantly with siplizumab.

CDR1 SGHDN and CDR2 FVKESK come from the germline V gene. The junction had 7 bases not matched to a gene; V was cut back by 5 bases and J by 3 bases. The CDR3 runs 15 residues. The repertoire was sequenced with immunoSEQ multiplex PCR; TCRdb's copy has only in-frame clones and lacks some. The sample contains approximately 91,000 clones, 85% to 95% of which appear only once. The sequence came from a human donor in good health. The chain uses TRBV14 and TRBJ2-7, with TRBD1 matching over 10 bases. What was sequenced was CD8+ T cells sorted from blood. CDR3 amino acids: CASSDRGRRYYEQYF. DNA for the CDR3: TGTGCCAGCAGCGACAGGGGGCGGAGGTACTACGAGCAGTACTTC.